The rows below give T cell receptor beta chains drawn from one sample of a study of cytomegalovirus exposure and HLA in healthy donors. Only in-frame clones appear in the TCRdb table, and some are missing; sequencing was by immunoSEQ multiplex PCR. The table has around 69,000 clones, roughly 67% seen once. Sequenced input: PBMCs. Every receptor here comes from a man aged 40-49 years in good health and CMV-seropositive. The CDR3 runs from the conserved cysteine through the conserved F or W. D genes are given only for firm matches. Clone size is shown for a subset of rows, as once, few, many or a class of expanded clone.

size | J | D | V | DNA | CDR3
NA | TRBJ2-2 | NA | TRBV14 | TGTGCCAGCAGCCAAGTATCTAACGGGGAGCTGTTTTTT | CASSQVSNGELFF
NA | TRBJ1-1 | NA | TRBV4-2 | TGTGCCAGCAGCCACCCTGTCGGGGGCACTGAAGCTTTCTTT | CASSHPVGGTEAFF
NA | TRBJ2-1 | TRBD2 | TRBV29-1 | TGCAGCGTTGGAGGACTAGCGGGACCTGAGCAGTTCTTC | CSVGGLAGPEQFF
NA | TRBJ1-2 | NA | TRBV27 | TGTGCCAGCAGTTTAGATCGGGGGGCGCGTGGCTACACCTTC | CASSLDRGARGYTF
NA | TRBJ2-2 | NA | TRBV5-1 | TGCGCCAGCAGCGGCGAGGGCACCGGGGAGCTGTTTTTT | CASSGEGTGELFF
NA | TRBJ1-5 | TRBD1 | TRBV19 | TGTGCCAGTAGGGACAGGGGAGGTCAGCCCCAGCATTTT | CASRDRGGQPQHF
NA | TRBJ2-1 | TRBD1 | TRBV6-1 | TGTGCCAGCAGGGACAGGGCGAATGAGCAGTTCTTC | CASRDRANEQFF
few | TRBJ2-1 | TRBD2 | TRBV7-9 | TGTGCCAGCAGCCCCTGGGTAGCGGGGGGGAATAATGAGCAGTTCTTC | CASSPWVAGGNNEQFF
NA | TRBJ2-1 | TRBD1 | TRBV27 | TGTGCCAGCATTAAGACAGGGCGGTCTGGGGAGCAGTTCTTC | CASIKTGRSGEQFF
few | TRBJ2-3 | TRBD2 | TRBV27 | TGTGCCAGCACCTCTTTGGCGGGGGGGCAAGATACGCAGTATTTT | CASTSLAGGQDTQYF
NA | TRBJ1-1 | NA | TRBV27 | TGTGCCAGCAGTTCCAGATGGGGGGGAAGATACACTGAAGCTTTCTTT | CASSSRWGGRYTEAFF
NA | TRBJ2-1 | TRBD2 | TRBV6-5 | TGTGCCAGCAAGACGGGAGGGGGCAATGAGCAGTTCTTC | CASKTGGGNEQFF
NA | TRBJ1-5 | NA | TRBV6-5 | TGTGCCAGCAGCTCCCTAGCGGGCAGCCCTGGGCCCCAGCATTTT | CASSSLAGSPGPQHF
NA | TRBJ1-2 | NA | TRBV4-1 | TGCGCCAGCAGCCCGTCCCCGGAGGGCTACTATGGCTACACCTTC | CASSPSPEGYYGYTF
NA | TRBJ2-1 | NA | TRBV19 | TGTGCCAGTAGTATACCTATAGCGGAAAGCTCCTACAATGAGCAGTTCTTC | CASSIPIAESSYNEQFF
NA | TRBJ2-1 | TRBD2 | TRBV9 | TGTGCCAGCAGCCCCCGGGGACTAGCGGGATATGACAATGAGCAGTTCTTC | CASSPRGLAGYDNEQFF
NA | TRBJ1-1 | TRBD1 | TRBV2 | TGTGCCAGCAGCGGACAGGGGGAGATGAACACTGAAGCTTTCTTT | CASSGQGEMNTEAFF
NA | TRBJ2-7 | TRBD1 | TRBV6-1 | TGTGCCAGCAGTGGAGACAGGGGCGAGCAGTACTTC | CASSGDRGEQYF
NA | TRBJ1-6 | TRBD1 | TRBV18 | TGTGCCAGCTCACCACGTGGGACAGGGGTTGGATCCCTCCACTTT | CASSPRGTGVGSLHF
NA | TRBJ1-4 | NA | TRBV7-9 | TGTGCCAGCAGCGATACAGGGATGGGTAGTGAAAAACTGTTTTTT | CASSDTGMGSEKLFF
NA | TRBJ1-1 | NA | TRBV9 | TGTGCCAGCAGCGTCACGACGGGGAACACTGAAGCTTTCTTT | CASSVTTGNTEAFF
NA | TRBJ2-4 | NA | TRBV5-1 | TGCGCCAGCAGCCCGGAGGGGCAGGAAAACATTCAGTACTTC | CASSPEGQENIQYF
NA | TRBJ2-7 | TRBD1 | TRBV7-8 | TGTGCCAGCAGCCCTCGGGGGACAGGGGGTTCCCCCTACGAGCAGTACTTC | CASSPRGTGGSPYEQYF
few | TRBJ2-7 | TRBD2 | TRBV5-1 | TGCGCCAGCAGCTTAGCGGGAGGGACCCACGAGCAGTACTTC | CASSLAGGTHEQYF
NA | TRBJ2-5 | NA | TRBV6-1 | TGTGCCAGCAGTGAAGTCCAGGGTTGGGAGACCCAGTACTTC | CASSEVQGWETQYF
NA | TRBJ2-7 | TRBD1 | TRBV6-1 | TGTGCCAGCAGTGAAGCGCATTTGGACAGGGGCGAGCAGTACTTC | CASSEAHLDRGEQYF
once | TRBJ1-3 | TRBD1 | TRBV10-3 | TGTGCCATCAGTGAGGGACAGGGGTCTGGAAACACCATATATTTT | CAISEGQGSGNTIYF
NA | TRBJ2-2 | NA | TRBV6-4 | TGTGCCAGCAGTGAGAGTGAAACCGGGGAGCTGTTTTTT | CASSESETGELFF
NA | TRBJ1-5 | TRBD1 | TRBV2 | TGTGCCAGCAGGCGTGACAGGGCCAATCAGCCCCAGCATTTT | CASRRDRANQPQHF
NA | TRBJ1-1 | NA | TRBV7-8 | TGTGCCAGCAGCCCAGGGTTGGCTGAAGCTTTCTTT | CASSPGLAEAFF
few | TRBJ2-3 | NA | TRBV21-1 | TGTGCCAGCAGCAAAGGGACTCGCACAGATACGCAGTATTTT | CASSKGTRTDTQYF
NA | TRBJ2-3 | NA | TRBV7-3 | TGTGCCAGCAGCTTAGGGCTTAGCACAGATACGCAGTATTTT | CASSLGLSTDTQYF